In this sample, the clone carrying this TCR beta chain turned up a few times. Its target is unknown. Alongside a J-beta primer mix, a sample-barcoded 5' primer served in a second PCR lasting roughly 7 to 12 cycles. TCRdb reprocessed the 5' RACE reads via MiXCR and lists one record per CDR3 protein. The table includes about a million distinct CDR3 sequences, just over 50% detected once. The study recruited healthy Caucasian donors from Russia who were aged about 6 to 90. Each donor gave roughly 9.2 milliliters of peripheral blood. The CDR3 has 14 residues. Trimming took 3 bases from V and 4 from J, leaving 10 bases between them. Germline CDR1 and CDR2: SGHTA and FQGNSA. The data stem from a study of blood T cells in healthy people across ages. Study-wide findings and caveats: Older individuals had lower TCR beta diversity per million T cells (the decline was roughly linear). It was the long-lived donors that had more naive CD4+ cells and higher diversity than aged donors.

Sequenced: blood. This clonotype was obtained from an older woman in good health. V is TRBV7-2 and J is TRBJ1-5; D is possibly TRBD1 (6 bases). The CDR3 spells CASSFRRGNQPQHF. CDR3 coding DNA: TGTGCCAGCAGCTTCCGCAGGGGTAATCAGCCCCAGCATTTT.